The following is a T cell receptor (beta chain) sequence with its context. Germline lookup yields CDR1 LNHDA and CDR2 SQIVND (reference sequence). Trimming removed 9 bases from V and 4 bases from J; junction bases left unmatched: 16. This CDR3 contains 17 residues. The source of the sample is a study of shared clonotypes between healthy human individuals. Clones were read by immunoSEQ multiplex PCR, and TCRdb kept only the in-frame ones, dropping some. The sample lists some 2,500,000 clones, approximately 93% occurring once. The sequence derives from a young man in good health. Some clones in this sample may be carry-over from other donors' samples. This sequence joins TRBV19 and TRBJ2-2; TRBD2 aligns across 8 bases. The source material was naive CD4+ T cells from PBMCs. Subset indicated: CD45RA+ positively selected. The CDR3 is CASRRLPGLGPTGELFF. CDR3 coding DNA: TGTGCCAGCAGAAGGTTACCGGGACTAGGGCCCACCGGGGAGCTGTTTTTT.